This TCR beta chain was sequenced during a study of T cell repertoires in cytomegalovirus infection. Study conclusions and caveats: The ex vivo response was dominated by HLA-C-restricted CMV-specific TCR beta clonotypes.

The germline V gene encodes CDR1 DFQATT and CDR2 SNEGSKA (reference sequence). The CDR3 loop spans 17 amino acids. Trimming removed 4 bases from V and 0 bases from J; junction bases left unmatched: 12. TCRdb analysed the reads with MiXCR anew, one entry per CDR3 protein. The sample gives around 240,000 distinct CDR3 sequences, approximately 22% of which show up once; about 18% is in the top ten. To note about this clonotype: The antigen remains unidentified.

V is TRBV20-1 and J is TRBJ2-1; the match to TRBD2 covers 7 bases. The clonotype comes from a human donor in good health (CMV status not recorded). Some clones in this sample may be carry-over from other donors' samples. The sequenced material came from CD8+ T cells from PBMCs. The CDR3 is CSAMLIGGDYSYNEQFF. CDR3 sequence (DNA): TGCAGTGCTATGCTTATCGGCGGGGACTACTCCTACAATGAGCAGTTCTTC.